What follows describes a single TCR beta chain. What it binds is unknown. The data are from a study of shared clonotypes between healthy human individuals. Study-level findings and limits: Naive subsets usually exceeded memory subsets in estimated richness.

V was trimmed by 5 bases and J by 3 bases, leaving 10 bases between them. Germline values: CDR1 GTSNPN, CDR2 SVGIG (reference sequence). This CDR3 has 13 amino acids. Once extracted for a subset, genomic DNA was divided evenly among several immunoSEQ plates. Profiled with immunoSEQ multiplex PCR; TCRdb holds only in-frame clones, not every one. The sample carries roughly 1,600,000 clones, approximately 98.5% recorded once. The clonotype comes from a young man in good health. This sequence joins TRBV30 and TRBJ2-2; TRBD1 is a possible D gene (5 bases). Sequencing was carried out using naive CD4+ T cells sorted from blood. The subset denotes: CD45RA+ positively selected. Written as DNA, the CDR3 is TGTGCCTGGGATTCGACAGACACCGGGGAGCTGTTTTTT. It specifies CAWDSTDTGELFF.